This T cell receptor beta chain was captured by sequencing in a study of response to subunit inactivated influenza vaccine. Study results and caveats: Each seasonal flu vaccination may recruit only limited new T cells, authors suggested.

This clonotype was counted many times. What it binds is not known. TCRdb reprocessed the RT-PCR reads with MiXCR, giving one entry per CDR3 protein. The top ten hold more than 9.5% of the sample, which has about 540,000 distinct CDR3 sequences, less than 15% seen once. V was trimmed by 5 bases and J by 1 base, leaving 11 bases between them. Germline-derived CDR1 and CDR2 are SQVTM and ANQGSEA. The CDR3 sequence is 14 residues long. The V call is TRBV29-1, the J call TRBJ2-2; D may be TRBD1 (6 bases). The receptor's source is a man aged 45-65 years who received an inactivated influenza vaccine. The source was PBMCs from blood, collected 11 to 12 days after vaccination. In nucleotides, the CDR3 is TGCAGCGTTACTCCGGGACAGAACACCGGGGAGCTGTTTTTT. Amino acids: CSVTPGQNTGELFF.